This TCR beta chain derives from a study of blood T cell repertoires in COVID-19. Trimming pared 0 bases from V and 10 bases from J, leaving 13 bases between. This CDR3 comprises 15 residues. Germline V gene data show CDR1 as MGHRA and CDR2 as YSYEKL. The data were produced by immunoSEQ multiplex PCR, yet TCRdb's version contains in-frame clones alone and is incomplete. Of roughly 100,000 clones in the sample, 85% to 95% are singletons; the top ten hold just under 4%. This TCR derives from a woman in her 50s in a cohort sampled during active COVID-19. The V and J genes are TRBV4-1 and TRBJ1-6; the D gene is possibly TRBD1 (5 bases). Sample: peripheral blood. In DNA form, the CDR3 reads TGCGCCAGCAGCCAAGATTCAGGGAGGACATCACCCCTCCACTTT. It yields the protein CASSQDSGRTSPLHF.